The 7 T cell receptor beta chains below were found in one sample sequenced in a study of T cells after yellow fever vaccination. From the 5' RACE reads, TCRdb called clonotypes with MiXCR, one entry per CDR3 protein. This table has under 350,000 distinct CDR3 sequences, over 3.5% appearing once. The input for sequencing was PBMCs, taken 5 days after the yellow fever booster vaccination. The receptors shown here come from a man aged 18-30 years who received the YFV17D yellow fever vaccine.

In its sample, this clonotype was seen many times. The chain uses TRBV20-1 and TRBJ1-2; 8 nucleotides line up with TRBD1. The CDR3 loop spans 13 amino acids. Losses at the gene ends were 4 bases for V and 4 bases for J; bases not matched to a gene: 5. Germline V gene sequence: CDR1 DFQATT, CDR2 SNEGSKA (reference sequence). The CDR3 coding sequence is TGCAGTGCTACCATGACAGGGGCCTATGGCTACACCTTC. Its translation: CSATMTGAYGYTF.

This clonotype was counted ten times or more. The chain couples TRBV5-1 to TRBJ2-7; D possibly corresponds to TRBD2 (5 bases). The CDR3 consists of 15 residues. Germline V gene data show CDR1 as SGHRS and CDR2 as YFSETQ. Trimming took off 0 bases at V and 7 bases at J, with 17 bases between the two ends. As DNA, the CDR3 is TGCGCCAGCAGCTTGGGAGTGTCGGGGTCCGGAGAGCAGTACTTC. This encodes CASSLGVSGSGEQYF.

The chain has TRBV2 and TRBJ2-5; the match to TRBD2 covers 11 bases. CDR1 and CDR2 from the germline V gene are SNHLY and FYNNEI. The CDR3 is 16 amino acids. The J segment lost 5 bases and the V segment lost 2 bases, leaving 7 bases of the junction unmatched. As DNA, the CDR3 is TGTGCCAGCAGTGAATCGACTAGCGGGGCTCGGGAGACCCAGTACTTC. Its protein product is CASSESTSGARETQYF.

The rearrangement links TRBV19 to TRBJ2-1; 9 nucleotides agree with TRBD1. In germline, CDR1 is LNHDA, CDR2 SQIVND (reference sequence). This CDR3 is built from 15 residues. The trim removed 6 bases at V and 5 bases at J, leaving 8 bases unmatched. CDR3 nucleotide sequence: TGTGCCAGTAGCCGCGGGACAGGGAAAAACAATGAGCAGTTCTTC. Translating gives CASSRGTGKNNEQFF. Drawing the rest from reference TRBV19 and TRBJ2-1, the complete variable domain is DGGITQSPKYLFRKEGQNVTLSCEQNLNHDAMYWYRQDPGQGLRLIYYSQIVNDFQKGDIAEGYSVSREKKESFPLTVTSAQKNPTAFYLCASSRGTGKNNEQFFGPGTRLTVL.

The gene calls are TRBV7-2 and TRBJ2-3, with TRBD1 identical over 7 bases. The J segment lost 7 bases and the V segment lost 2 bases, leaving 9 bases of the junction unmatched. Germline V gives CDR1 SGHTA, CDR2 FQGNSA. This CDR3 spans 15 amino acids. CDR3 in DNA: TGTGCCAGCAGCTTATCTCCCACAGGGGTTCATACGCAGTATTTT. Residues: CASSLSPTGVHTQYF.

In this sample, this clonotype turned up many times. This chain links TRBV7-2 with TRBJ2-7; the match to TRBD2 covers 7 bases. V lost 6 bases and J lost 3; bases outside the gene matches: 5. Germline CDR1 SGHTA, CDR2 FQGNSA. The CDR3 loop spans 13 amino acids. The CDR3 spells CASSFPGGYEQYV. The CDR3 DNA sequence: TGTGCCAGCAGTTTCCCGGGGGGCTACGAGCAGTACGTC.

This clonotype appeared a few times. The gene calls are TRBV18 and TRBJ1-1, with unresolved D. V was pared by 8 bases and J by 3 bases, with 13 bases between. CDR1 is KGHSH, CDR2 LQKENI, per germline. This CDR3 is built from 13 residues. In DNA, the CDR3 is TGTGCCAGCGCCCACGCTAGAGACACTGAAGCTTTCTTT. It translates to CASAHARDTEAFF. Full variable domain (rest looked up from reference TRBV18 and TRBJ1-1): NAGVMQNPRHLVRRRGQEARLRCSPMKGHSHVYWYRQLPEEGLKFMVYLQKENIIDESGMPKERFSAEFPKEGPSILRIQQVVRGDSAAYFCASAHARDTEAFFGQGTRLTVV.